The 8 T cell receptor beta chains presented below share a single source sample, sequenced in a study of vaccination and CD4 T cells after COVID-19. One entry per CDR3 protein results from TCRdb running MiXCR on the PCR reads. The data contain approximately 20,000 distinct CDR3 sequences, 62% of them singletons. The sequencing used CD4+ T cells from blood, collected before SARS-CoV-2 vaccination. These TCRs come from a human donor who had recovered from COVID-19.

The CDR3 here is CSAPHLHNEQFF. CDR3 coding DNA: TGCAGTGCACCCCACCTCCACAATGAGCAGTTCTTC. This sequence joins TRBV20-1 and TRBJ2-1; D is undetermined. Germline loops: CDR1 DFQATT, CDR2 SNEGSKA (reference sequence). The CDR3 consists of 12 residues. V lost 6 bases and J 5 bases, leaving 11 bases between the germline ends.

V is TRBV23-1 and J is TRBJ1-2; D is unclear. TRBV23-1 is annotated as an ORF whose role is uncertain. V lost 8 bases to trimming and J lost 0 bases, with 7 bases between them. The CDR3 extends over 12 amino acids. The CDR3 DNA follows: TGCGCCAGCCCCACGACTAACTATGGCTACACCTTC. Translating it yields CASPTTNYGYTF.

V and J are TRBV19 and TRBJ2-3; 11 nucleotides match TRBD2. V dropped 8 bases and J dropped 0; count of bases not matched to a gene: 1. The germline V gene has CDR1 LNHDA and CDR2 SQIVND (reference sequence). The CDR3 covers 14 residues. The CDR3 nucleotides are TGTGCCAGTCGGACTAGCGGGAGCACAGATACGCAGTATTTT. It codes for CASRTSGSTDTQYF.

The CDR3 nucleotides are TGTGCCAGCAGTTTTCTTCTAGTAGCGGGAGGACAAGAGACCCAGTACTTC. This encodes CASSFLLVAGGQETQYF. This chain connects TRBV28 to TRBJ2-5, with 10 bases matching TRBD2. Germline CDR1 MDHEN, CDR2 SYDVKM. The CDR3 is made up of 17 amino acids. Trimming took 3 bases from V and 2 from J; bases not matched to a gene: 9.

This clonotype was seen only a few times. The CDR3: CSATGTGGLAGNQPQHF. DNA of the CDR3: TGCAGTGCAACCGGGACAGGGGGCTTAGCGGGCAATCAGCCCCAGCATTTT. The chain couples TRBV20-1 to TRBJ1-5, with 12 bases aligning to TRBD1. Germline V CDR1 and CDR2: DFQATT, SNEGSKA (reference sequence). The CDR3 length is 17 residues. V was clipped by 6 bases and J by 2 bases; unmatched bases: 11.

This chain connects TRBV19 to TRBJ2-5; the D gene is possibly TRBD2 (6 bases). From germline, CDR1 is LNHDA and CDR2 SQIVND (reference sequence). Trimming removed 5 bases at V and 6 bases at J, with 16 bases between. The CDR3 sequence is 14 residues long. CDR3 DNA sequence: TGTGCCAGTAGTCCCGGGAGTGGGAGACAGACCCAGTACTTC. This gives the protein CASSPGSGRQTQYF. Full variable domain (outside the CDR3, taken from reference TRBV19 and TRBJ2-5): DGGITQSPKYLFRKEGQNVTLSCEQNLNHDAMYWYRQDPGQGLRLIYYSQIVNDFQKGDIAEGYSVSREKKESFPLTVTSAQKNPTAFYLCASSPGSGRQTQYFGPGTRLLVL.

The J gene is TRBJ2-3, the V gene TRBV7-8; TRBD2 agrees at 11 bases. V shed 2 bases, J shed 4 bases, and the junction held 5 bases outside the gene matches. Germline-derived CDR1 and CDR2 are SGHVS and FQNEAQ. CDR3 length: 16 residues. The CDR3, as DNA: TGTGCCAGCAGCTTACTTACTAGCGGGAGTGCAGATACGCAGTATTTT. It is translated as CASSLLTSGSADTQYF.

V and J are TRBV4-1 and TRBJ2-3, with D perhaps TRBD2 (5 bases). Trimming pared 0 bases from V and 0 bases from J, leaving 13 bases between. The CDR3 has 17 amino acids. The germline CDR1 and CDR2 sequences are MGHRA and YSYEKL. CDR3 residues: CASSQDLIAMSTDTQYF. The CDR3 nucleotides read TGCGCCAGCAGCCAAGATTTAATAGCGATGAGCACAGATACGCAGTATTTT.